Listed below are T cell receptor beta chains from one sample, sequenced in a study of blood T cell repertoires in COVID-19. Repertoires were generated with immunoSEQ multiplex PCR, while TCRdb's copy carries only in-frame clones and drops some. The repertoire holds roughly 140,000 clones, 65% to 90% seen once, with roughly 8.9% in the top ten. Source material: peripheral blood. These receptors were obtained from a woman aged 45-65 years with acute or convalescent COVID-19. Each CDR3 is given with its conserved first and last residue. The order of the fields is V gene, D gene, clone size, CDR3 protein. A D gene is named only where the DNA matches it firmly. Rows give clone size only sometimes, using once, few, many, or a class for an expanded clone.

V gene: TRBV2; D gene: .; clone size: once; CDR3 protein: CASSSDSYGYTF
V gene: TRBV7-2; D gene: .; clone size: few; CDR3 protein: CASSLGVRGEAFF
V gene: TRBV7-2; D gene: .; clone size: .; CDR3 protein: CASSYHGQTGELFF
V gene: TRBV6-6; D gene: .; clone size: .; CDR3 protein: CASNQGGRNTEAFF
V gene: TRBV25-1; D gene: .; clone size: .; CDR3 protein: CASSEYKAEAPTDTQYF
V gene: TRBV7-7; D gene: TRBD2; clone size: once; CDR3 protein: CASSSLAGGPPGELFF
V gene: TRBV28; D gene: TRBD1; clone size: .; CDR3 protein: CASGQGGQPQHF
V gene: TRBV7-6; D gene: .; clone size: .; CDR3 protein: CASSLEGQIF
V gene: TRBV24-1; D gene: TRBD1; clone size: few; CDR3 protein: CATGQGGNEKLFF
V gene: TRBV29-1; D gene: .; clone size: .; CDR3 protein: CSVDAQGQETQYF
V gene: TRBV7-3; D gene: TRBD2; clone size: .; CDR3 protein: CASSLNPLAGDYYNEQFF
V gene: TRBV27; D gene: TRBD1; clone size: .; CDR3 protein: CASSFLRQGSTDTQYF
V gene: TRBV9; D gene: TRBD2; clone size: .; CDR3 protein: CASGEGSSYNEQFF
V gene: TRBV5-8; D gene: .; clone size: .; CDR3 protein: CASSLGQGPYNEQFF
V gene: TRBV7-9; D gene: .; clone size: .; CDR3 protein: CASSSQGGFQETQYF
V gene: TRBV9; D gene: .; clone size: .; CDR3 protein: CASSVAQNQPQHF
V gene: TRBV2; D gene: TRBD2; clone size: few; CDR3 protein: CASRGTSGVYEQYF
V gene: TRBV7-3; D gene: TRBD1; clone size: .; CDR3 protein: CASGTGNNSPLHF
V gene: TRBV5-1; D gene: TRBD1; clone size: .; CDR3 protein: CASSRLSTGNNEKLFF
V gene: TRBV10-3; D gene: TRBD1; clone size: .; CDR3 protein: CAGGQGVSGANVLTF
V gene: TRBV18; D gene: TRBD1; clone size: once; CDR3 protein: CASSPNAGTGHSPLHF
V gene: TRBV19; D gene: .; clone size: .; CDR3 protein: CASTPRGVGTEAFF
V gene: TRBV28; D gene: .; clone size: once; CDR3 protein: CASSPRDWQQYF
V gene: TRBV27; D gene: TRBD1; clone size: .; CDR3 protein: CASSTDREAWGYTF